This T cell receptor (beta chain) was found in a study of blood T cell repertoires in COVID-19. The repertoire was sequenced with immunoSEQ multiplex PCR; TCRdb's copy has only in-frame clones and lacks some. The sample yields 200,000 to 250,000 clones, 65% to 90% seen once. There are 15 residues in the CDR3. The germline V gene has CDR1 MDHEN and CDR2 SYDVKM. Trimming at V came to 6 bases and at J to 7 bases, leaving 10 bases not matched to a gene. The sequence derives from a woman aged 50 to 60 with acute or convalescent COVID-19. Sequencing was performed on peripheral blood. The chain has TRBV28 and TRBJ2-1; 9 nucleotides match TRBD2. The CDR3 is CASSPGTSTWNEQFF. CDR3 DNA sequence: TGTGCCAGCAGCCCCGGGACTAGCACATGGAATGAGCAGTTCTTC.